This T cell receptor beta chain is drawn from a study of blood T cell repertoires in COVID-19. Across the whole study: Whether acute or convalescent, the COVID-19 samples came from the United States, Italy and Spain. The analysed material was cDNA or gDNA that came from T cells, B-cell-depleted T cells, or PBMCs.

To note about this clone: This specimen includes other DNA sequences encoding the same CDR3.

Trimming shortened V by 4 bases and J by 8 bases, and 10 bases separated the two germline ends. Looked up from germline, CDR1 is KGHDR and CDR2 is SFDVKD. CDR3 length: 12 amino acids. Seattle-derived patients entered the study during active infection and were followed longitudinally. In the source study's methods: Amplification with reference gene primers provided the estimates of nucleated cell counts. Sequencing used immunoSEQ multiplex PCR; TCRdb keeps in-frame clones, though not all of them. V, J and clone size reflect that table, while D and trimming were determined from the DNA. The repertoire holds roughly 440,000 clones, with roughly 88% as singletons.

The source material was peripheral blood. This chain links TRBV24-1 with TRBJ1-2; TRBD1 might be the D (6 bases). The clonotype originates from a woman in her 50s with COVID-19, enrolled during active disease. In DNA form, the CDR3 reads TGTGCCACCAGTGAAGGGGGTCTGGGCTACACCTTC. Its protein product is CATSEGGLGYTF.